A single sample is the source of the 2 T cell receptor beta chains below, sequenced in a study of T-cell reconstitution after alpha-beta-depleted transplantation in children. The TCRbeta library was prepared with unique molecular identifiers. TCRdb processed the PCR reads anew with MiXCR; each CDR3 protein has one entry. The sample holds about 980,000 distinct CDR3 sequences, roughly 29% seen once. This sample comprised PBMCs, mostly from graft donor cells, obtained 360 days after TCRalphabeta/CD19-depleted stem cell transplant. These receptors all come from a boy under two years old who had a stem cell transplant for SCID, so the T cells may come from the graft donor.

This clonotype showed up just a few times. The chain combines TRBV10-3 with TRBJ2-1, with 8 bases fitting TRBD2. The CDR3 consists of 15 residues. The J segment lost 0 bases and the V segment lost 5 bases, leaving 3 bases of the junction unmatched. Germline lookup yields CDR1 ENHRY and CDR2 SYGVKD. As DNA, the CDR3 is TGTGCCATCAGTACCGGGACTAGCTCCTACAATGAGCAGTTCTTC. It is translated as CAISTGTSSYNEQFF.

This rearrangement joins TRBV5-1 to TRBJ2-7, with TRBD2 identical over 11 bases. The trim removed 0 bases at V and 3 bases at J, leaving 5 bases unmatched. Germline values: CDR1 SGHRS, CDR2 YFSETQ. The CDR3 is 16 amino acids. In DNA form, the CDR3 reads TGCGCCAGCAGCTTGGGAGGGACTAGCGGTTACTACGAGCAGTACTTC. Translation gives CASSLGGTSGYYEQYF.